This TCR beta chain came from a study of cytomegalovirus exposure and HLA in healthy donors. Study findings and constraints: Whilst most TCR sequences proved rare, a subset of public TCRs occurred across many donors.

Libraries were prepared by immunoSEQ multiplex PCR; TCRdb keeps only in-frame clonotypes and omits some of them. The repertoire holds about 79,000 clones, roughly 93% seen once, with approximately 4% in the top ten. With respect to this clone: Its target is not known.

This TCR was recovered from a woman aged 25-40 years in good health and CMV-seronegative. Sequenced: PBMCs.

CDR3 sequence (DNA): TGTGCCAGCTCAGCCTCAGGACAGGGATCGATGAACACTGAAGCTTTCTTT. Amino acid sequence: CASSASGQGSMNTEAFF. The chain joins TRBV18 to TRBJ1-1, with TRBD1 identical over 8 bases. The germline V gene encodes CDR1 KGHSH and CDR2 LQKENI. CDR3 length: 17 amino acids. The J segment lost 0 bases and the V segment lost 5 bases, leaving 11 bases of the junction unmatched.